These 28 T cell receptor beta chains share one sample of origin, sequenced in a study of blood T cell repertoires in COVID-19. The repertoire was sequenced with immunoSEQ multiplex PCR; TCRdb's copy has only in-frame clones and lacks some. The table lists 50,000 to 75,000 clones, 89% of them singletons, with roughly 1.4% in the top ten. Sequencing input: peripheral blood. The receptors come from a man in his sixties with acute or convalescent COVID-19.

The chain is built from TRBV29-1 and TRBJ1-1, with D perhaps TRBD1 (5 bases). CDR1 is SQVTM and CDR2 is ANQGSEA in the germline V gene. Between the trimmed V and J ends, which lost 7 bases and 5 bases, there was a span of 8 bases. The CDR3 length is 10 residues. Written as DNA, the CDR3 is TGCAGCGGGGAGGGGACTGAAGCTTTCTTT. This gives the protein CSGEGTEAFF.

The chain is built from TRBV30 and TRBJ1-2; 8 bases fit TRBD1. The CDR3 is made up of 13 amino acids. Per the germline V gene, CDR1 is GTSNPN and CDR2 is SVGIG (reference sequence). Unmatched junction bases numbered 5, after V lost 5 bases and J lost 3 bases. Written as DNA, the CDR3 is TGTGCCTGGCGGGACAGGCGACACTATGGCTACACCTTC. Translating gives CAWRDRRHYGYTF.

The CDR3 region has the DNA TGTGCCAGCAGCTTAGTTGAGGGAGAGCAGTACTTC. Amino acids: CASSLVEGEQYF. V is TRBV7-2 and J is TRBJ2-7, with a tentative D call TRBD2 (5 bases). Germline CDR1 reads SGHTA; CDR2 reads FQGNSA. The V end was cut by 1 base, the J end by 7 bases, with 8 bases between. The CDR3 covers 12 residues. Combining the CDR3 with reference TRBV7-2 and TRBJ2-7 gives the whole variable domain GAGVSQSPSNKVTEKGKDVELRCDPISGHTALYWYRQSLGQGLEFLIYFQGNSAPDKSGLPSDRFSAERTGGSVSTLTIQRTQQEDSAVYLCASSLVEGEQYFGPGTRLTVT.

This clone was picked up one time. The genes are TRBV7-9 and TRBJ2-3; D not resolved. V was cut by 5 bases and J by 1 base, with 16 bases left in between. This CDR3 comprises 16 residues. Germline V gene lookup returns CDR1 SEHNR and CDR2 FQNEAQ (reference sequence). CDR3 sequence: CASSQPPGGGTDTQYF. The CDR3 region has the DNA TGTGCCAGCAGCCAACCTCCCGGCGGAGGCACAGATACGCAGTATTTT.

The chain uses TRBV12-5 and TRBJ2-1; 9 nucleotides agree with TRBD1. The CDR3 runs 17 residues. CDR1 is LGHNT, CDR2 FRNRAP, per germline. Unmatched junction bases numbered 13, after V lost 4 bases and J lost 6 bases. This CDR3 is CASGSVPGTGSGNEQFF. In DNA, the CDR3 is TGTGCTAGTGGTTCGGTCCCCGGGACAGGGTCGGGCAATGAGCAGTTCTTC.

This clone appeared a single time. The V and J genes are TRBV18 and TRBJ1-2; D gene ambiguous. Trimming stripped 2 bases from V and 8 bases from J, with 21 bases between. From germline, CDR1 is KGHSH and CDR2 LQKENI. This CDR3 comprises 16 residues. In DNA form, the CDR3 reads TGTGCCAGCTCACCAGTGGGAGACTGGGCGAAGGGAGGCTACACCTTC. This gives the protein CASSPVGDWAKGGYTF. Variable domain in full (rest from reference TRBV18 and TRBJ1-2): NAGVMQNPRHLVRRRGQEARLRCSPMKGHSHVYWYRQLPEEGLKFMVYLQKENIIDESGMPKERFSAEFPKEGPSILRIQQVVRGDSAAYFCASSPVGDWAKGGYTFGSGTRLTVV.

The chain joins TRBV11-2 to TRBJ2-7; 14 positions match TRBD2. V dropped 2 bases and J dropped 2; count of bases not matched to a gene: 5. The CDR3 totals 17 residues. The germline V gene has CDR1 SGHAT and CDR2 FQNNGV. In DNA, the CDR3 is TGTGCCAGCAGCTTAACAGTGACTAGCGGGGGGGCCTACGAGCAGTACTTC. Encoded protein: CASSLTVTSGGAYEQYF.

This clone was counted a few times. The chain carries TRBV6-5 and TRBJ1-2; possibly TRBD1 for D (5 bases). Germline V gives CDR1 MNHEY, CDR2 SVGAGI. V was trimmed by 6 bases and J by 1 base, leaving 9 bases between them. The length of the CDR3 is 13 residues. CDR3 sequence (DNA): TGTGCCAGCAGAGACAGCTTTAACTATGGCTACACCTTC. It specifies CASRDSFNYGYTF.

The CDR3 region is CASSVYGGENTGELFF. CDR3 DNA sequence: TGTGCCAGCAGCGTATATGGAGGGGAGAACACCGGGGAGCTGTTTTTT. The chain recombines TRBV9 with TRBJ2-2; perhaps TRBD2 as D (6 bases). CDR1 SGDLS and CDR2 YYNGEE come from the germline V gene. Trimming took off 1 base at V and 1 base at J, with 11 bases between the two ends. The CDR3 sequence is 16 residues long.

The rearrangement joins TRBV29-1 to TRBJ1-2, with 9 positions matching TRBD1. Germline lookup yields CDR1 SQVTM and CDR2 ANQGSEA. V was clipped by 7 bases and J by 3 bases; unmatched bases: 6. CDR3 length: 13 residues. The CDR3 sequence: CSGGTGGDYGYTF. The CDR3 region has the DNA TGCAGCGGTGGAACAGGGGGCGACTATGGCTACACCTTC.

This chain connects TRBV7-2 to TRBJ2-2; the D is unclear. V lost 3 bases and J lost 7, with 6 bases in between. Germline values: CDR1 SGHTA, CDR2 FQGNSA. The CDR3 loop spans 12 amino acids. CDR3 loop: CASSFGNGELFF. For the CDR3, the DNA is TGTGCCAGCAGCTTCGGTAACGGGGAGCTGTTTTTT.

This clone was seen a handful of times. The CDR3: CASSLFGQGVPANVLTF. CDR3 nucleotide sequence: TGTGCCAGCAGTTTATTCGGGCAGGGGGTTCCGGCCAACGTCCTGACTTTC. The chain combines TRBV27 with TRBJ2-6; 7 nucleotides line up with TRBD1. J was trimmed by 6 bases and V by 1 base; bases with no gene match: 9. The CDR3 is 17 amino acids. CDR1 and CDR2 from the germline V gene are MNHEY and SMNVEV (reference sequence).

The rearrangement links TRBV18 to TRBJ1-6, with D unresolved. The V gene lost 0 bases and the J gene lost 10 bases, with 13 bases spanning the gap. This CDR3 contains 15 residues. The germline V gene encodes CDR1 KGHSH and CDR2 LQKENI. The CDR3: CASSPPEGSGSPLHF. The CDR3, as DNA: TGTGCCAGCTCACCACCGGAGGGTAGTGGCTCACCCCTCCACTTT.

CDR3 sequence reads: CATSDFRTGDQPQHF. CDR3 sequence (DNA): TGTGCCACCAGTGATTTTCGGACAGGGGATCAGCCCCAGCATTTT. This chain joins TRBV24-1 and TRBJ1-5, with 9 bases that match TRBD1. This CDR3 is 15 amino acids long. Per germline, CDR1 KGHDR and CDR2 SFDVKD. V trimming: 1 base; J trimming: 5 bases; junction bases outside the gene matches: 2.

The chain joins TRBV19 to TRBJ2-1, with D maybe TRBD2 (6 bases). Germline V CDR1 and CDR2: LNHDA, SQIVND (reference sequence). Trimming shortened V by 5 bases and J by 4 bases, and 18 bases separated the two germline ends. The CDR3 is made up of 16 amino acids. The CDR3 bases are TGTGCCAGTAGTTTTTTGGGCGGGGACTCGTACAATGAGCAGTTCTTC. Translating gives CASSFLGGDSYNEQFF. Supplemented by reference TRBV19 and TRBJ2-1, the full variable domain reads DGGITQSPKYLFRKEGQNVTLSCEQNLNHDAMYWYRQDPGQGLRLIYYSQIVNDFQKGDIAEGYSVSREKKESFPLTVTSAQKNPTAFYLCASSFLGGDSYNEQFFGPGTRLTVL.

The gene calls are TRBV12-3 or TRBV12-4 and TRBJ1-5; a possible D gene is TRBD1 (5 bases). Trimming stripped 5 bases from V and 11 bases from J, with 16 bases between. There are 13 residues in the CDR3. As DNA, the CDR3 is TGTGCCAGCAGTCCCGGGGGAGGGTTAGCCCAGCATTTT. It translates to CASSPGGGLAQHF.

This sequence joins TRBV27 and TRBJ1-5; 9 nucleotides agree with TRBD1. CDR3 size: 15 residues. Trimming removed 6 bases from V and 1 base from J; junction bases left unmatched: 4. Germline assignment: CDR1 MNHEY and CDR2 SMNVEV (reference sequence). DNA for the CDR3: TGTGCCAGCAGACGGGACAGGGCAAGCAATCAGCCCCAGCATTTT. Protein product: CASRRDRASNQPQHF.

The chain joins TRBV15 to TRBJ2-2, with 9 bases identical to TRBD1. V shed 0 bases, J shed 4 bases, and the junction held 9 bases outside the gene matches. CDR3 length: 18 residues. CDR1 is LNHNV, CDR2 YYDKDF, per germline (reference sequence). CDR3 coding DNA: TGTGCCACCAGCAGAGATTATCCCGGACAGGGGTCCACCGGGGAGCTGTTTTTT. This translates into CATSRDYPGQGSTGELFF. Filled out from reference TRBV15 and TRBJ2-2, the complete variable domain reads DAMVIQNPRYQVTQFGKPVTLSCSQTLNHNVMYWYQQKSSQAPKLLFHYYDKDFNNEADTPDNFQSRRPNTSFCFLDIRSPGLGDTAMYLCATSRDYPGQGSTGELFFGEGSRLTVL.

This chain links TRBV5-1 with TRBJ2-7; D might be TRBD1 (5 bases). The germline V gene has CDR1 SGHRS and CDR2 YFSETQ. Trimming took off 3 bases at V and 1 base at J, with 11 bases between the two ends. This CDR3 has 14 amino acids. This CDR3 is CASSSDIWSYEQYF. In DNA form, the CDR3 reads TGCGCCAGCAGCTCGGACATCTGGTCCTACGAGCAGTACTTC.

The chain has TRBV12-3 or TRBV12-4 and TRBJ1-2, with 8 nucleotides matching TRBD1. The CDR3 consists of 13 residues. The V segment lost 4 bases and the J segment 8 bases; nucleotides outside the gene matches: 6. Written as DNA, the CDR3 is TGTGCCAGCAGTTCTAACAGGGGGTACGGCTACACCTTC. Amino acid sequence: CASSSNRGYGYTF.

A single count supports this clone. The identical CDR3 is also encoded by other nucleotide sequences in the sample. The rearrangement links TRBV5-1 to TRBJ1-1, with 8 nucleotides matching TRBD1. The CDR3 is 14 amino acids. With V trimmed by 2 bases and J by 1 base, 1 base remained unmatched. Germline V gene data show CDR1 as SGHRS and CDR2 as YFSETQ. DNA for the CDR3: TGCGCCAGCAGCTTAGACAGGGGGAACACTGAAGCTTTCTTT. Amino acid sequence: CASSLDRGNTEAFF.

The gene calls are TRBV9 and TRBJ1-1; the D gene is possibly TRBD1 (6 bases). The CDR3 totals 14 residues. Germline values: CDR1 SGDLS, CDR2 YYNGEE. Trimming took off 0 bases at V and 2 bases at J, with 8 bases between the two ends. CDR3 protein: CASSVGGPNTEAFF. CDR3 bases: TGTGCCAGCAGCGTAGGGGGGCCAAACACTGAAGCTTTCTTT.

The chain employs TRBV30 and TRBJ1-4, with D uncertain. The V end lost 0 bases, the J end lost 0 bases, and 14 bases lay between the germline ends. Germline values: CDR1 GTSNPN, CDR2 SVGIG (reference sequence). This CDR3 has 17 amino acids. The CDR3 sequence is CAWSVAGSHATNEKLFF. The CDR3 region has the DNA TGTGCCTGGAGTGTTGCCGGGTCCCATGCAACTAATGAAAAACTGTTTTTT.

This sequence joins TRBV2 and TRBJ2-3; possible D gene TRBD2, 5 bases. The CDR3 loop spans 15 amino acids. From germline, CDR1 is SNHLY and CDR2 FYNNEI. The ends were cut back, 1 base at V and 0 bases at J, with 8 bases in the middle. CDR3 nucleotides: TGTGCCAGCAGTGAAGAACGGGGAAGCACAGATACGCAGTATTTT. Its translation: CASSEERGSTDTQYF. Together with reference TRBV2 and TRBJ2-3, the CDR3 gives the full variable domain: EPEVTQTPSHQVTQMGQEVILRCVPISNHLYFYWYRQILGQKVEFLVSFYNNEISEKSEIFDDQFSVERPDGSNFTLKIRSTKLEDSAMYFCASSEERGSTDTQYFGPGTRLTVL.

The rearrangement links TRBV2 to TRBJ1-6; maybe TRBD1 (5 bases). Germline values: CDR1 SNHLY, CDR2 FYNNEI. Trimming shortened V by 3 bases and J by 14 bases, and 14 bases separated the two germline ends. The CDR3 runs to 13 residues. The chain's CDR3 is CASSEDPPGTLHF. CDR3 DNA sequence: TGTGCCAGCAGTGAGGACCCCCCAGGGACCCTCCACTTT.

The chain uses TRBV5-1 and TRBJ1-1; 7 bases line up with TRBD1. CDR3 length: 14 residues. The germline gives CDR1 SGHRS, CDR2 YFSETQ. V shed 0 bases, J shed 10 bases, and the junction held 9 bases outside the gene matches. CDR3 protein: CASSLDRGRPRAFF. The DNA of the CDR3 is TGCGCCAGCAGCTTGGACAGGGGAAGGCCCCGAGCTTTCTTT.

The chain links TRBV6-1 to TRBJ1-2; 8 bases fit TRBD1. Per germline, CDR1 MNHNS and CDR2 SASEGT. The length of the CDR3 is 17 residues. With V trimmed by 2 bases and J by 8 bases, 16 bases remained unmatched. The CDR3 nucleotides are TGTGCCAGCAGTGAAAATGGACAGGGTAGAGGCATATCGGGCTACACCTTC. This codes for CASSENGQGRGISGYTF.

V gene TRBV9 combines with J gene TRBJ1-2; D is ambiguous. Deletions cut 0 bases from V and 1 base from J, with 13 bases between. Germline V gene data show CDR1 as SGDLS and CDR2 as YYNGEE. The CDR3 covers 16 residues. This chain's CDR3 is CASSVGSGGYNYGYTF. The CDR3 DNA reads as TGTGCCAGCAGCGTAGGGTCGGGAGGCTATAACTATGGCTACACCTTC.